This T cell receptor (beta chain) was sequenced during a study of cytomegalovirus exposure and HLA in healthy donors. This CDR3 region has 14 residues. Germline loops: CDR1 MNHEY, CDR2 SMNVEV (reference sequence). The ends were cut back, 2 bases at V and 6 bases at J, with 12 bases in the middle. Clones were read by immunoSEQ multiplex PCR, and TCRdb kept only the in-frame ones, dropping some. The table has roughly 56,000 clones, 85% to 95% seen once. The rearrangement links TRBV27 to TRBJ2-3, with D possibly matching TRBD1 (5 bases). The clonotype was recovered from a man aged 18 to 29 in good health and CMV-seronegative. Sequenced input: PBMCs. CDR3 residues: CASSLVEGADTQYF. In nucleotides, the CDR3 is TGTGCCAGCAGTTTAGTAGAAGGGGCGGATACGCAGTATTTT.